A selection of T cell receptor beta chains follows, all from one sample in a study of shared clonotypes between healthy human individuals. Profiling relied on immunoSEQ multiplex PCR, and the TCRdb table lists in-frame clones only, not all of them. The sample shows some 1 million clones, 65% to 75% of them seen only once. The sequencing input was memory CD4+ T cells sorted from blood. The source of these receptors is a young man in good health. Each CDR3 is given with its conserved first and last residue. D genes are given only for firm matches. Rows give clone size only sometimes, using once, few, many, or a class for an expanded clone.

DNA	CDR3	V	D	J	size
TGTGCCAGCAGCCCAAACGCTGTGGCCAACGTCCTGACTTTC	CASSPNAVANVLTF	TRBV11-2	-	TRBJ2-6	once
TGCGCCAGCAGCCCCAGGGGGGTCCTCAAATCGGACGAGCAGTACTTC	CASSPRGVLKSDEQYF	TRBV5-1	-	TRBJ2-7	-
TGTGCCAGCAGCCAGGGGGGGGCCCAGCCCCAGCATTTT	CASSQGGAQPQHF	TRBV7-2	TRBD1	TRBJ1-5	-
TGTGCCAGCAGTGAAGTAGTAGGGGGCTATAGCAATCAGCCCCAGCATTTT	CASSEVVGGYSNQPQHF	TRBV2	TRBD1	TRBJ1-5	-
TGCGCCAGCAGCCAGGGTAGCGGGAGCGGGGATGAGCAGTTCTTC	CASSQGSGSGDEQFF	TRBV4-3	TRBD2	TRBJ2-1	-
TGTGCCAGCAGCAAGGGACTAGCGGGCAAGGAGCAGTTCTTC	CASSKGLAGKEQFF	TRBV11-3	TRBD2	TRBJ2-1	-
TGTGCCAGCAGTTCCCGGTCGAGGGAGACCCAGTACTTC	CASSSRSRETQYF	TRBV6-5	-	TRBJ2-5	few
TGCGCCAGCAGCCACTTGACAGGGATCAACGAGCAGTACTTC	CASSHLTGINEQYF	TRBV4-1	TRBD1	TRBJ2-7	-
TGCAGTGCTAGAAAGAATGAGCAGTTCTTC	CSARKNEQFF	TRBV20-1	-	TRBJ2-1	-
TGTGCCAGCAGTTTGGTTGCAGGGAGTACCTACGAGCAGTACTTC	CASSLVAGSTYEQYF	TRBV28	-	TRBJ2-7	-
TGTGCCTGGAGGGAGGGACGCACTGAAGCTTTCTTT	CAWREGRTEAFF	TRBV30	-	TRBJ1-1	-
TGTGCCACCCGGGGGGAGGATACGCAGTATTTT	CATRGEDTQYF	TRBV6-1	TRBD2	TRBJ2-3	-
TGCGCCAGCAGCCTGGGACAGTTTTATGGCTACACCTTC	CASSLGQFYGYTF	TRBV5-1	TRBD1	TRBJ1-2	-
TGTGCCAGCAGCTTACGGACTAGCGGGAGGGCGGGGGAGACCCAGTACTTC	CASSLRTSGRAGETQYF	TRBV5-6	TRBD2	TRBJ2-5	-
TGTGCCAGCAGCCCCAACTCTCCAGGGGGGGCAGATACGCAGTATTTT	CASSPNSPGGADTQYF	TRBV9	-	TRBJ2-3	-
TGTGCCAGTAGTATTCTAGGGCGTGAAGCTTTCTTT	CASSILGREAFF	TRBV19	-	TRBJ1-1	many
TGTGCTAGTACTAGCGGGAGGGCGACCCAGTACTTC	CASTSGRATQYF	TRBV12-5	TRBD2	TRBJ2-5	-
TGTGCCAGCAGCCAACCGGGGGGCCTAACAGATACGCAGTATTTT	CASSQPGGLTDTQYF	TRBV4-2	-	TRBJ2-3	-
TGTGCCAGTAGTATTGGGGGCGGACGGATCCTGACTGAAGCTTTCTTT	CASSIGGGRILTEAFF	TRBV19	-	TRBJ1-1	-
TGTGCCAGCTCACCCAGCGGGGGGGCGAAAGAGACCCAGTACTTC	CASSPSGGAKETQYF	TRBV18	TRBD2	TRBJ2-5	few
TGTGCCAGCAGCTTATCCCAAGGCACTGGAAACACCATATATTTT	CASSLSQGTGNTIYF	TRBV11-2	-	TRBJ1-3	few
TGTGCCACATCCCCGCGTACGGGGGACACAGATACGCAGTATTTT	CATSPRTGDTDTQYF	TRBV10-3	-	TRBJ2-3	-
TGTGCCAGCAGGGTAGACAGGGCCAATGAAAAACTGTTTTTT	CASRVDRANEKLFF	TRBV2	TRBD1	TRBJ1-4	many
TGTGCCAGCAGCCTAGCGCTTTTCATCCCGGAGACCCAGTACTTC	CASSLALFIPETQYF	TRBV11-2	-	TRBJ2-5	-